Listed below are T cell receptor beta chains from one sample, sequenced in a study of CD8 T cells in Susac syndrome. MiXCR, run by TCRdb on the immunoSEQ multiplex PCR reads, gives a single entry per CDR3 protein. The table lists fewer than 350,000 distinct CDR3 sequences, 92% of them singletons. The source material was CD4+ T cells from PBMCs. All receptors derive from a human donor with multiple sclerosis. Both conserved end residues are part of each CDR3. D genes are given only for firm matches. Clone size is not always given. Where it is, it says once, few, many or a class for expanded clones.

cdr3_length j_call v_call d_call clone_size cdr3_aa cdr3_nt
15 TRBJ2-1 TRBV5-6 . . CASGSYRVMSNEQFF TGTGCCAGCGGATCATACAGGGTTATGAGTAATGAGCAGTTCTTC
16 TRBJ2-1 TRBV19 . . CASSTSIVSSYNEQFF TGTGCCAGTAGTACCTCTATTGTTAGCTCCTACAATGAGCAGTTCTTC
19 TRBJ1-4 TRBV20-1 . . CSASGPFGTDGLTNEKLFF TGCAGTGCTAGTGGACCATTCGGAACCGACGGGTTGACTAATGAAAAACTGTTTTTT
15 TRBJ2-7 TRBV4-1 . once CASSAPGHSSYEQYF TGCGCCAGCAGCGCCCCGGGACACAGCTCCTACGAGCAGTACTTC
16 TRBJ1-6 TRBV6-2/TRBV6-3 . . CASSYSSQGPDSPLHF TGTGCCAGCAGTTACTCGAGCCAGGGGCCGGATTCACCCCTCCACTTT
16 TRBJ2-5 TRBV20-1 . . CSARDGRSPAQETQYF TGCAGTGCTAGAGACGGCAGGAGCCCGGCACAAGAGACCCAGTACTTC
18 TRBJ1-1 TRBV12-3/TRBV12-4 . . CASSPRAGPRWMNTEAFF TGTGCCAGCAGTCCCCGGGCTGGGCCCCGGTGGATGAACACTGAAGCTTTCTTT
12 TRBJ2-7 TRBV7-2 TRBD2 . CASSFLGGVEYF TGTGCCAGCAGCTTCCTTGGGGGGGTCGAGTACTTC
15 TRBJ2-1 TRBV6-5 TRBD1 . CASSYSRTGINEQFF TGTGCCAGCAGTTACTCGAGGACAGGGATCAATGAGCAGTTCTTC
11 TRBJ2-4 TRBV6-2/TRBV6-3 . . CASSDGNIQYF TGTGCCAGCAGCGACGGGAACATTCAGTACTTC
15 TRBJ2-1 TRBV24-1 TRBD1 once CATSDFRQGYNEQFF TGTGCCACCAGTGATTTCCGACAGGGATACAATGAGCAGTTCTTC
14 TRBJ1-2 TRBV5-4 . . CASSWGVGGGGYTF TGTGCCAGCAGCTGGGGGGTAGGGGGAGGTGGCTACACCTTC
14 TRBJ1-1 TRBV4-1 . . CASREVGSNTEAFF TGCGCCAGCAGGGAGGTCGGGTCGAACACTGAAGCTTTCTTT
12 TRBJ1-1 TRBV20-1 . . CSADPWGTEAFF TGCAGTGCTGACCCCTGGGGGACTGAAGCTTTCTTT
15 TRBJ2-5 TRBV5-4 TRBD2 . CASRRMLADRETQYF TGTGCCAGCAGACGAATGCTAGCGGACCGAGAGACCCAGTACTTC
12 TRBJ1-1 TRBV3-1 . . CASSPEGRGAFF TGTGCCAGCAGCCCCGAGGGTAGGGGGGCTTTCTTT
15 TRBJ1-2 TRBV19 TRBD1 . CASSSPGQGSYGYTF TGTGCCAGTAGTTCGCCGGGACAGGGGAGCTATGGCTACACCTTC
12 TRBJ1-3 TRBV10-3 . . CAIKTDGNTIYF TGTGCCATCAAGACCGACGGAAACACCATATATTTT
15 TRBJ2-1 TRBV13 . . CASSSGRPGGGEQFF TGTGCCAGCAGCTCGGGACGGCCTGGAGGGGGTGAGCAGTTCTTC
16 TRBJ2-3 TRBV7-9 TRBD1 . CASSRSGQGASDTQYF TGTGCCAGCAGCCGATCGGGACAGGGGGCCTCTGATACGCAGTATTTT
15 TRBJ1-2 TRBV7-9 TRBD1 . CASRNRGGGGYGYTF TGTGCCAGCAGGAACAGGGGCGGGGGCGGCTATGGCTACACCTTC
15 TRBJ2-7 TRBV20-1 TRBD2 . CSARDATSGRDEQYF TGCAGTGCTAGAGATGCGACTAGCGGGCGGGACGAGCAGTACTTC
17 TRBJ2-2 TRBV12-3/TRBV12-4 TRBD2 . CASTKWLRSSGKEELFF TGTGCCAGCACCAAATGGCTCCGGTCTAGCGGGAAGGAGGAGCTGTTTTTT
15 TRBJ2-6 TRBV7-3 . . CASSLQGNGANVLTF TGTGCCAGCAGCTTACAGGGGAACGGGGCCAACGTCCTGACTTTC
16 TRBJ2-3 TRBV7-9 . once CASSDLSGPLPDTQYF TGTGCCAGCAGCGATCTTAGCGGTCCCCTCCCAGATACGCAGTATTTT
15 TRBJ1-4 TRBV7-2 . . CASSLEGTSGEKLFF TGTGCCAGCAGCTTAGAGGGGACCAGCGGTGAAAAACTGTTTTTT
14 TRBJ1-2 TRBV7-2 TRBD1 . CASSPAGTEYGYTF TGTGCCAGCAGCCCTGCCGGGACAGAGTATGGCTACACCTTC
16 TRBJ2-1 TRBV7-9 . . CASSVQGRESYNEQFF TGTGCCAGCAGCGTCCAGGGCAGGGAATCCTACAATGAGCAGTTCTTC
15 TRBJ2-7 TRBV12-3/TRBV12-4 . . CASSATRDSIYEQYF TGTGCCAGCAGTGCCACCCGGGACTCGATCTACGAGCAGTACTTC
17 TRBJ2-1 TRBV10-3 TRBD2 . CAIRVTAQREGYNEQFF TGTGCCATCAGAGTTACGGCACAGCGGGAGGGCTACAATGAGCAGTTCTTC
11 TRBJ2-1 TRBV29-1 . once CSAGRYNEQFF TGCAGTGCGGGCCGGTACAATGAGCAGTTCTTC
11 TRBJ2-7 TRBV20-1 . . CSAREYYEQYF TGCAGTGCTAGAGAGTACTACGAGCAGTACTTC
15 TRBJ1-2 TRBV12-3/TRBV12-4 TRBD1 . CASRGTGSVVHGYTF TGTGCCAGCAGGGGGACAGGGTCAGTTGTTCATGGCTACACCTTC
15 TRBJ2-6 TRBV7-2 . . CASSSRRAGANVLTF TGTGCCAGCAGTTCGAGGAGAGCTGGGGCCAACGTCCTGACTTTC
13 TRBJ1-2 TRBV5-6 TRBD1 few CASSSTGGYGYTF TGTGCCAGCAGCTCGACAGGGGGCTATGGCTACACCTTC
13 TRBJ2-2 TRBV10-3 . . CAIRDKDTGELFF TGTGCCATCAGGGACAAGGACACCGGGGAGCTGTTTTTT
17 TRBJ1-3 TRBV6-5 . . CASSSSGPRASGNTIYF TGTGCCAGCAGTTCCTCGGGGCCTCGGGCGTCTGGAAACACCATATATTTT
14 TRBJ1-5 TRBV6-5 . . CASSNRRGKQPQHF TGTGCCAGCAGTAACCGACGCGGAAAACAGCCCCAGCATTTT
13 TRBJ1-1 TRBV7-8 TRBD1 . CASSPRQGAEAFF TGTGCCAGCAGCCCCCGGCAGGGGGCTGAAGCTTTCTTT
16 TRBJ2-1 TRBV7-9 TRBD2 . CASSPRGLAGHNEQFF TGTGCCAGCAGCCCAAGGGGACTAGCGGGGCACAATGAGCAGTTCTTC
18 TRBJ1-5 TRBV6-1 . . CASSRDPRRGYSNQPQHF TGTGCCAGCAGTCGGGATCCGCGAAGGGGGTATAGCAATCAGCCCCAGCATTTT
15 TRBJ2-1 TRBV7-2 TRBD2 . CASSQTSGRFDEQFF TGTGCCAGCAGCCAGACTAGCGGGAGGTTCGATGAGCAGTTCTTC
15 TRBJ2-2 TRBV7-2 TRBD2 . CASSLPSGNTGELFF TGTGCCAGCAGCTTACCTAGCGGGAACACCGGGGAGCTGTTTTTT
16 TRBJ1-6 TRBV4-2 TRBD1 once CASSQPQGAVNSPLHF TGTGCCAGCAGCCAACCACAGGGGGCCGTGAACTCACCCCTCCACTTT
15 TRBJ2-3 TRBV14 . . CASSQGQRGIATQYF TGTGCCAGCAGCCAGGGGCAGAGGGGCATAGCTACGCAGTATTTT
16 TRBJ1-5 TRBV19 TRBD1 . CASSIPHRGSNQPQHF TGTGCCAGTAGTATTCCTCACAGGGGAAGCAATCAGCCCCAGCATTTT
14 TRBJ2-5 TRBV2 . once CASSVVRVTETQYF TGTGCCAGCAGCGTGGTCAGGGTTACGGAGACCCAGTACTTC
15 TRBJ1-5 TRBV6-6 . . CASSYDGEGNQPQHF TGTGCCAGCAGTTACGACGGGGAAGGGAATCAGCCCCAGCATTTT
12 TRBJ2-1 TRBV3-1 . once CASSQVGREAFF TGTGCCAGCAGCCAAGTCGGTCGAGAGGCGTTCTTC
15 TRBJ2-5 TRBV7-9 . . CASSLLRTNQETQYF TGTGCCAGCAGCTTACTTAGAACCAACCAAGAGACCCAGTACTTC
13 TRBJ1-2 TRBV6-2/TRBV6-3 . . CASSPSVNYGYTF TGTGCCAGCAGTCCCTCTGTGAACTATGGCTACACCTTC